These 9 T cell receptor beta chains came from one sample sequenced in a study of vaccination and CD4 T cells after COVID-19. Antigen specificity for these receptors is unknown. Sequenced with the Oncomine TCR Beta short-read assay was DNA taken from cultured CD4+ T cells. After culture, CD4+ T cells served as the source for genomic DNA extraction. TCRdb itself ran the PCR reads through MiXCR, one entry per CDR3 protein. Among some 10,000 distinct CDR3 sequences, 44% were seen once, and the ten largest hold around 12%. The treatment here: approximately nine-day PBMC culture with coronavirus spike peptide pools or control peptides (ViraFEST assay). Collection of the unexposed donor's CD4+ T cells took place before the COVID-19 pandemic (2011-2018). Sequenced input: CD4+ T cells from blood, cultured in vitro. Receptors originate from a human donor in good health.

This clonotype was observed a handful of times. This sequence joins TRBV15 and TRBJ1-2, with a tentative D call TRBD1 (6 bases). The CDR3 covers 15 residues. The V and J ends lost 3 bases and 3 bases respectively, with 14 bases between them. Germline V gene sequence: CDR1 LNHNV, CDR2 YYDKDF (reference sequence). The CDR3 region has the DNA TGTGCCACCAGCAGGGACAGCAGCGGCTACTATGGCTACACCTTC. As protein: CATSRDSSGYYGYTF.

The V call is TRBV21-1, the J call TRBJ1-5; the D call in the table, TRBD1, was not verified against the DNA. TRBV21-1 is given as a pseudogene. The CDR3 is 14 residues long. The CDR3: CASSHRQGDQPQHF. In DNA, the CDR3 is TGTGCCAGCAGCCACCGACAGGGGGATCAGCCCCAGCATTTT.

This clonotype was seen only a few times. This chain joins TRBV28 and TRBJ2-3, with 10 bases lining up with TRBD2. The CDR3 loop spans 15 amino acids. Trimming removed 2 bases from V and 4 bases from J; junction bases left unmatched: 3. CDR1 is MDHEN and CDR2 is SYDVKM in the germline V gene. For the CDR3, the DNA is TGTGCCAGCAGTTTAGCTAGCGGGAGTCCAGATACGCAGTATTTT. Its translation is CASSLASGSPDTQYF. The complete variable domain, with remaining parts taken from reference TRBV28 and TRBJ2-3, reads DVKVTQSSRYLVKRTGEKVFLECVQDMDHENMFWYRQDPGLGLRLIYFSYDVKMKEKGDIPEGYSVSREKKERFSLILESASTNQTSMYLCASSLASGSPDTQYFGPGTRLTVL.

The chain links TRBV24-1 to TRBJ1-2; a possible D gene is TRBD1 (5 bases). The length of the CDR3 is 15 residues. Deletions cut 0 bases from V and 8 bases from J, with 15 bases between. Germline V gene data show CDR1 as KGHDR and CDR2 as SFDVKD. The DNA of the CDR3 is TGTGCCACCAGTGATTTGCGGCAGGGTAGAGGCGGCTACACCTTC. Translated: CATSDLRQGRGGYTF.

The V gene is TRBV7-2, the J gene TRBJ2-1, with 7 bases lining up with TRBD2. V gave up 4 bases and J gave up 0 bases; unmatched junction bases: 6. Germline lookup yields CDR1 SGHTA and CDR2 FQGNSA. The CDR3 contains 16 residues. DNA for the CDR3: TGTGCCAGCAGCTCTCGCGGGAGTTTCTCCTACAATGAGCAGTTCTTC. Protein sequence: CASSSRGSFSYNEQFF.

The chain uses TRBV25-1 and TRBJ2-6, with 8 bases identical to TRBD2. Germline V CDR1 and CDR2: MGHDK, SYGVNS. The V gene end was trimmed by 3 bases and the J gene end by 4 bases; junction bases not matched to a gene: 11. The CDR3 is 18 residues long. CDR3: CASSEYPAGGSGANVLTF. DNA for the CDR3: TGTGCCAGCAGTGAGTACCCCGCGGGAGGATCAGGGGCCAACGTCCTGACTTTC.

This clonotype was seen a few times. The V call is TRBV9, the J call TRBJ1-6, with 7 bases identical to TRBD1. Germline loops: CDR1 SGDLS, CDR2 YYNGEE. J was trimmed by 7 bases and V by 0 bases; bases with no gene match: 7. The CDR3 is 16 residues long. CDR3 protein: CASSVANRGLNSPLHF. The DNA of the CDR3 is TGTGCCAGCAGCGTAGCCAACAGGGGATTAAATTCACCCCTCCACTTT. The variable domain in full, with the rest retrieved from reference TRBV9 and TRBJ1-6, is DSGVTQTPKHLITATGQRVTLRCSPRSGDLSVYWYQQSLDQGLQFLIQYYNGEERAKGNILERFSAQQFPDLHSELNLSSLELGDSALYFCASSVANRGLNSPLHFGNGTRLTVT.

This clonotype was recorded a few times. This rearrangement joins TRBV6-1 to TRBJ2-7; weak D call: TRBD2 (6 bases). The V gene lost 8 bases and the J gene lost 4 bases, with 15 bases spanning the gap. This CDR3 is built from 13 residues. Germline V gene data show CDR1 as MNHNS and CDR2 as SASEGT. In DNA form, the CDR3 reads TGTGCCAGCTCGCGTGGGGGGATATACGAGCAGTACTTC. Its protein product is CASSRGGIYEQYF.

This clonotype occurred a few times. This chain connects TRBV20-1 to TRBJ1-2, with unresolved D. V shed 1 base and J shed 3 bases, with 6 bases lying between them. CDR1 and CDR2 (germline): DFQATT, SNEGSKA (reference sequence). This CDR3 is built from 12 residues. CDR3 region: CSARVTDYGYTF. CDR3 bases: TGCAGTGCTAGAGTAACAGACTATGGCTACACCTTC.